This T cell receptor (beta chain) was identified in a study of identical twins. Study-wide findings and caveats: Excess twin sharing in beta out-of-frame sequences was weaker. Within cord blood, abundant beta clonotypes carried fewer insertions, but memory repertoires showed no such trend. Partial confounding of zero-insertion analyses by invariant MAIT and iNKT cells was possible.

This clonotype was seen at least ten times. The antigen remains unidentified. The V and J ends lost 0 bases and 2 bases respectively, with 13 bases between them. The CDR3 covers 16 residues. CDR1 is SGHRS, CDR2 YFSETQ, per germline. The cDNA had a unique molecular identifier and a template-switch universal primer site. MiXCR was run by TCRdb on the 5' RACE reads, yielding one entry per CDR3 protein. The repertoire holds around 280,000 distinct CDR3 sequences, under 9.5% seen once, with approximately 2% in the top ten. The same sample was also used in a study of yellow fever vaccine responses in identical twins.

This chain links TRBV5-1 with TRBJ2-3; no firm D call. The TCR comes from a woman aged 18-30 years in good health. The sample comprised memory (CD45RO+) T cells sorted from blood. The CDR3 DNA is TGCGCCAGCAGCTTGGTTGGGGTCATAACCACAGATACGCAGTATTTT. Amino acid sequence: CASSLVGVITTDTQYF.